The 18 T cell receptor beta chains presented below share a single source sample, sequenced in a study of CD4 and CD8 cells across lung adenocarcinoma regions. One entry per CDR3 protein, called by TCRdb with MiXCR from the PCR reads. The data show about 25,000 distinct CDR3 sequences, about 50% seen once. Material: CD8+ T cells from the center of a lung tumor. The receptors derive from a male donor with lung adenocarcinoma. The CD4 and CD8 labels of this study may be unreliable.

Points on this clonotype: Mismatch with germline at one junction end may stem from a read error. The chain links TRBV10-3 to TRBJ2-4; D is perhaps TRBD1 or TRBD2 (5 bases each). Germline assignment: CDR1 ENHRY and CDR2 SYGVKD. CDR3 length: 19 residues. DNA for the CDR3: TGTGCCATCAGTGTACCCCTGACCACGGGGCTGAGGGGCATGGATACTCAGTACTTT. The encoded protein is CAISVPLTTGLRGMDTQYF.

As regards this clonotype: One junction end does not reproduce the germline sequence, and a read error may be involved. This chain uses TRBV6-1 with TRBJ2-2, with D uncertain. The assigned J gene may be wrong: the sequence end matches TRBJ2-3 better. Per germline, CDR1 MNHNS and CDR2 SASEGT. The CDR3 is made up of 15 amino acids. This CDR3 is CASSGRPESTDKQYF. The CDR3, as DNA: TGTGCCAGCAGCGGACGGCCTGAGAGCACAGATAAGCAGTATTTT.

This clonotype was observed at least ten times. V gene TRBV5-1 combines with J gene TRBJ2-5, with D tentatively TRBD2 (6 bases). The germline gives CDR1 SGHRS, CDR2 YFSETQ. The length of the CDR3 is 14 residues. V lost 0 bases and J 5 bases, leaving 11 bases between the germline ends. In DNA, the CDR3 is TGCGCCAGCAGCTTGGGGCGGGCGGGGGAGACCCAGTACTTC. Amino acids: CASSLGRAGETQYF.

The chain is built from TRBV6-1 and TRBJ2-3; D perhaps matches TRBD1 (5 bases). TRBJ2-7 explains the end of the DNA better; the J call may be wrong. The CDR3 is made up of 16 amino acids. Germline CDR1 and CDR2: MNHNS and SASEGT. CDR3 nucleotides: TGTGCCAGCAGTGAAGCGGGGCTGTGGGCTGGAGATACGCAGTACTTC. Its protein is CASSEAGLWAGDTQYF.

The chain uses TRBV10-1 and TRBJ2-7; 7 positions agree with TRBD1. The V gene end was trimmed by 6 bases and the J gene end by 2 bases; junction bases not matched to a gene: 7. The CDR3 extends over 14 amino acids. Germline V lookup: CDR1 WNHNN, CDR2 SYGVQD (reference sequence). The CDR3 protein is CASSLQGKPYEQYF. The CDR3 DNA follows: TGCGCCAGCAGCCTACAGGGGAAGCCCTACGAGCAGTACTTC.

This rearrangement joins TRBV27 to TRBJ2-1; unclear D gene. This CDR3 is built from 15 residues. V lost 5 bases and J 7 bases, leaving 18 bases between the germline ends. Germline assignment: CDR1 MNHEY and CDR2 SMNVEV (reference sequence). The CDR3 protein is CASSVSNPKVNEQFF. DNA of the CDR3: TGTGCCAGCAGTGTCAGCAACCCAAAGGTAAATGAGCAGTTCTTC.

The sample holds a few counts of this clonotype. V and J are TRBV6-1 and TRBJ2-5; TRBD1 agrees at 7 bases. This CDR3 contains 15 residues. V was pared by 8 bases and J by 7 bases, with 16 bases of the junction left unmatched. Germline V gives CDR1 MNHNS, CDR2 SASEGT. The CDR3 DNA reads TGTGCCAGCCCGGCCTCGACAGGGAATGGTGGGACCCAGTACTTC. This encodes CASPASTGNGGTQYF.

In this sample, this clonotype turned up once. A read error may produce the germline difference seen at one junction end. The chain has TRBV10-2 and TRBJ2-3, with D tentatively TRBD1 or TRBD2 (5 bases each). The CDR3 has 16 residues. CDR1 and CDR2 (germline): WSHSY, SAAADI. The CDR3 here is CASGEHGLRGQETQYF. The CDR3 bases are TGCGCCAGCGGGGAACACGGGCTACGGGGCCAAGAGACGCAGTATTTC.

In this sample, this clonotype turned up many times. The chain recombines TRBV6-1 with TRBJ1-6, with a tentative D call TRBD1 (5 bases). This CDR3 has 16 amino acids. Germline assignment: CDR1 MNHNS and CDR2 SASEGT. The V gene lost 4 bases and the J gene lost 4 bases, with 14 bases spanning the gap. The CDR3 sequence is CASSAEGRSYNSPLHF. The CDR3, as DNA: TGTGCCAGCAGTGCCGAGGGGCGATCGTATAATTCACCCCTCCACTTT.

The rearrangement uses TRBV12-3 or TRBV12-4 and TRBJ2-5, with a weak D call TRBD2 (6 bases). This CDR3 has 13 amino acids. V lost 3 bases to trimming and J lost 5 bases, with 10 bases between them. CDR3 nucleotide sequence: TGTGCCAGCAGTTTGGCGGGGTCGGAGACCCAGTACTTC. Translated, it gives CASSLAGSETQYF.

This clonotype has ten or more counts. The chain links TRBV10-2 to TRBJ2-3; D possibly corresponds to TRBD2 (7 bases). The CDR3 contains 17 residues. Trimming took off 4 bases at V and 3 bases at J, with 20 bases between the two ends. Germline V gene lookup returns CDR1 WSHSY and CDR2 SAAADI. CDR3 amino acids: CASSGGGAEGVTDTQYF. In nucleotides, the CDR3 is TGCGCCAGCAGTGGCGGGGGCGCAGAAGGGGTGACAGATACGCAGTATTTT.

In DNA, the CDR3 is TGTGCCAGCAGTACACTAGCGGGAGTCCGCAATGAGCAGTTCTTC. The encoded protein is CASSTLAGVRNEQFF. This chain uses TRBV6-1 with TRBJ2-1; 11 positions agree with TRBD2. This CDR3 spans 15 amino acids. Trimming took 5 bases from V and 6 from J; bases not matched to a gene: 6. Germline loops: CDR1 MNHNS, CDR2 SASEGT.

Turning to this clonotype: At one end the junction does not follow the germline gene, possibly because of a read error. The chain recombines TRBV10-3 with TRBJ2-5; 7 bases are shared with TRBD1. Germline CDR1 and CDR2: ENHRY and SYGVKD. This CDR3 comprises 14 residues. CDR3 DNA sequence: TGTGCGGGCTCCGGGGACAGTGACACAGATACCCAGTACTTT. It codes for CAGSGDSDTDTQYF.

The V call is TRBV10-3, the J call TRBJ2-1, with D possibly being TRBD1 or TRBD2 (6 bases each). The J call may be mistaken, given a closer DNA end match to TRBJ2-7. This CDR3 contains 12 residues. Germline V gene sequence: CDR1 ENHRY, CDR2 SYGVKD. DNA of the CDR3: TGTGCCATCAAGGGGGGATCCTACGAGCAGTACTTC. It yields the protein CAIKGGSYEQYF.

This clonotype turned up a few times. The gene calls are TRBV18 and TRBJ2-1; a weak D match, TRBD1 (6 bases). The J call may be incorrect, as the DNA end agrees better with TRBJ2-5. The CDR3 is made up of 14 amino acids. Germline loops: CDR1 KGHSH, CDR2 LQKENI. CDR3 loop: CASSLSGRGETQYF. The CDR3 nucleotides are TGTGCCAGCTCACTAAGCGGAAGGGGGGAGACCCAGTACTTC.

Of note for this clonotype: One end of the junction varies from germline; a read error may be responsible. The chain is built from TRBV10-2 and TRBJ2-4, with D possibly being TRBD1 or TRBD2 (5 bases each). From germline, CDR1 is WSHSY and CDR2 SAAADI. The CDR3 length is 17 residues. CDR3 nucleotides: TGCGCCAGCAGTGCCCCTCCGGGGCTGGGAGCCACAGACATGCAGTACTTC. Residues: CASSAPPGLGATDMQYF.

This clonotype appeared many times. A much larger clone sits a single nucleotide away, making a read error possible. The chain links TRBV7-2 to TRBJ2-5; TRBD2 aligns across 16 bases. The J call may be in error: the DNA end matches TRBJ2-7 better. The germline gives CDR1 SGHTA, CDR2 FQGNSA. The CDR3 runs 17 residues. CDR3 bases: TGTGCCAGCAGCTACGGGACTAGCGGGGGGGAGGGCTACGAGCAGTACTTC. Translation: CASSYGTSGGEGYEQYF.

The rearrangement uses TRBV7-9 and TRBJ2-1; perhaps TRBD1 as D (5 bases). TRBJ2-7 explains the end of the DNA better; the J call may be wrong. This CDR3 comprises 14 residues. Per the germline V gene, CDR1 is SEHNR and CDR2 is FQNEAQ (reference sequence). Here the CDR3 reads CASSLGRESYEQYF. The CDR3 region has the DNA TGTGCCAGCAGCTTAGGCAGGGAATCCTACGAGCAGTACTTC.